Listed below are T cell receptor beta chains from one sample, sequenced in a study of human T cells and chemical hapten exposure. Each CDR3 protein is one row after TCRdb ran MiXCR on the RACE reads. The sample consists of some 77,000 distinct CDR3 sequences, about 8.6% of them appearing once. The sequenced sample consisted of whole blood. The receptors here all came from a female donor in good health. Some clones in this sample may be carry-over from other donors' samples. Each CDR3 is given with its conserved first and last residue. A D gene is named only where the DNA matches it firmly. Size is omitted from some rows. Given values are once, few, many or a class for expanded clones.

cdr3_aa: CASSKRGGPSLYEQYF
cdr3_nt: TGTGCCAGCAGTAAACGAGGAGGGCCCAGTTTGTACGAGCAGTACTTC
clone_size: many
j_call: TRBJ2-7
d_call: .
v_call: TRBV6-5

cdr3_aa: CASSIFDGGSTEAFF
cdr3_nt: TGTGCCAGTAGTATATTCGACGGCGGGAGCACTGAAGCTTTCTTT
clone_size: few
j_call: TRBJ1-1
d_call: .
v_call: TRBV19

cdr3_aa: CASSLEGQGTQETQYF
cdr3_nt: TGTGCCAGCAGCTTAGAAGGACAGGGGACTCAAGAGACCCAGTACTTC
clone_size: many
j_call: TRBJ2-5
d_call: TRBD1
v_call: TRBV7-7

cdr3_aa: CASSSLPGRLFF
cdr3_nt: TGTGCCAGCAGTTCCCTCCCTGGTCGGCTGTTTTTT
clone_size: .
j_call: TRBJ2-2
d_call: .
v_call: TRBV27

cdr3_aa: CASAIGAAGTEAFF
cdr3_nt: TGTGCCAGCGCTATCGGAGCGGCGGGCACTGAAGCTTTCTTT
clone_size: many
j_call: TRBJ1-1
d_call: .
v_call: TRBV12-3/TRBV12-4

cdr3_aa: CASSEALRLAGGTDTQYF
cdr3_nt: TGTGCCAGCAGTGAAGCGCTTCGGCTAGCGGGGGGAACGGATACGCAGTATTTT
clone_size: .
j_call: TRBJ2-3
d_call: TRBD2
v_call: TRBV2

cdr3_aa: CSARDREAGNSPLHF
cdr3_nt: TGCAGTGCTAGGGACAGGGAAGCTGGGAATTCACCCCTCCACTTT
clone_size: many
j_call: TRBJ1-6
d_call: TRBD1
v_call: TRBV20-1

cdr3_aa: CASSQEGAYGYTF
cdr3_nt: TGTGCCAGCAGCCAAGAGGGGGCCTATGGCTACACCTTC
clone_size: .
j_call: TRBJ1-2
d_call: .
v_call: TRBV3-1

cdr3_aa: CASSHTDRGRGYTF
cdr3_nt: TGTGCCAGCAGCCACACCGACAGGGGGCGAGGCTACACCTTC
clone_size: .
j_call: TRBJ1-2
d_call: TRBD1
v_call: TRBV3-1

cdr3_aa: CSAIWGGGETQYF
cdr3_nt: TGCAGTGCTATCTGGGGGGGGGGAGAGACCCAGTACTTC
clone_size: few
j_call: TRBJ2-5
d_call: TRBD2
v_call: TRBV20-1

cdr3_aa: CASRGETYEQYF
cdr3_nt: TGTGCCAGCAGGGGGGAAACCTACGAGCAGTACTTC
clone_size: many
j_call: TRBJ2-7
d_call: .
v_call: TRBV25-1

cdr3_aa: CASSYAESSGNTIYF
cdr3_nt: TGTGCCAGCAGTTATGCGGAGAGCTCTGGAAACACCATATATTTT
clone_size: many
j_call: TRBJ1-3
d_call: .
v_call: TRBV6-6

cdr3_aa: CASSEDDTNSPLHF
cdr3_nt: TGTGCCAGCAGTGAAGACGATACTAATTCACCCCTCCACTTT
clone_size: many
j_call: TRBJ1-6
d_call: .
v_call: TRBV6-1

cdr3_aa: CATFSQIFGYTEAFF
cdr3_nt: TGTGCCACATTCTCCCAGATTTTTGGTTACACTGAAGCTTTCTTT
clone_size: .
j_call: TRBJ1-1
d_call: .
v_call: TRBV5-4

cdr3_aa: CASSGSLGGTEAFF
cdr3_nt: TGCGCCAGCAGCGGGTCCCTCGGGGGGACTGAAGCTTTCTTT
clone_size: few
j_call: TRBJ1-1
d_call: .
v_call: TRBV5-1

cdr3_aa: CASSLDRVMGTEAFF
cdr3_nt: TGTGCCAGCAGCTTGGACAGGGTGATGGGCACTGAAGCTTTCTTT
clone_size: few
j_call: TRBJ1-1
d_call: TRBD1
v_call: TRBV7-2

cdr3_aa: CASSFQGSSTHGYTF
cdr3_nt: TGTGCCAGCAGTTTTCAAGGCTCCTCGACCCATGGCTACACCTTC
clone_size: many
j_call: TRBJ1-2
d_call: .
v_call: TRBV2

cdr3_aa: CASSLYTGESSYNSPLHF
cdr3_nt: TGCGCCAGCAGCCTTTATACAGGGGAGAGCTCCTATAATTCACCCCTCCACTTT
clone_size: few
j_call: TRBJ1-6
d_call: TRBD1
v_call: TRBV5-1

cdr3_aa: CASSLYYEQYF
cdr3_nt: TGTGCCAGCAGCCTATACTACGAGCAGTACTTC
clone_size: few
j_call: TRBJ2-7
d_call: .
v_call: TRBV14

cdr3_aa: CASSYISTGGWGDTQYF
cdr3_nt: TGTGCCAGCAGTTACATCTCAACAGGGGGCTGGGGAGATACGCAGTATTTT
clone_size: .
j_call: TRBJ2-3
d_call: TRBD1
v_call: TRBV12-3/TRBV12-4

cdr3_aa: CASSWTVTEAFF
cdr3_nt: TGTGCCAGCAGTTGGACAGTCACTGAAGCTTTCTTT
clone_size: many
j_call: TRBJ1-1
d_call: .
v_call: TRBV12-3/TRBV12-4

cdr3_aa: CATQLQGGEETQYF
cdr3_nt: TGTGCCACCCAGCTCCAGGGGGGAGAAGAGACCCAGTACTTC
clone_size: .
j_call: TRBJ2-5
d_call: .
v_call: TRBV10-3

cdr3_aa: CASSPTSLGQSPYTF
cdr3_nt: TGTGCCAGCTCACCCACCTCCCTAGGACAGTCCCCCTACACCTTC
clone_size: many
j_call: TRBJ1-2
d_call: .
v_call: TRBV18

cdr3_aa: CASSEPYDRTEAFF
cdr3_nt: TGTGCCAGCAGTGAACCCTATGACAGGACTGAAGCTTTCTTT
clone_size: .
j_call: TRBJ1-1
d_call: .
v_call: TRBV12-3/TRBV12-4

cdr3_aa: CASSLNSPTDTQYF
cdr3_nt: TGTGCCAGCAGTCTAAACTCCCCCACAGATACGCAGTATTTT
clone_size: many
j_call: TRBJ2-3
d_call: .
v_call: TRBV27

cdr3_aa: CASSLVMSLAGAEVQYF
cdr3_nt: TGTGCCAGCAGCTTAGTAATGAGCCTAGCTGGGGCTGAGGTGCAGTATTTT
clone_size: many
j_call: TRBJ2-3
d_call: .
v_call: TRBV13

cdr3_aa: CASSLNAGHEAFF
cdr3_nt: TGTGCCAGCAGCTTAAATGCAGGGCATGAAGCTTTCTTT
clone_size: many
j_call: TRBJ1-1
d_call: .
v_call: TRBV13

cdr3_aa: CSAGLTGGWTGELFF
cdr3_nt: TGCAGTGCGGGTTTAACAGGGGGGTGGACCGGGGAGCTGTTTTTT
clone_size: few
j_call: TRBJ2-2
d_call: TRBD1
v_call: TRBV20-1

cdr3_aa: CASSRPGELFF
cdr3_nt: TGTGCCAGCAGCCGCCCTGGAGAACTGTTTTTT
clone_size: many
j_call: TRBJ1-4
d_call: .
v_call: TRBV3-1

cdr3_aa: CASSLAGRGALMENIQYF
cdr3_nt: TGTGCCAGCAGCTTAGCTGGGCGGGGCGCCCTTATGGAGAACATTCAGTACTTC
clone_size: many
j_call: TRBJ2-4
d_call: .
v_call: TRBV7-6

cdr3_aa: CASSLTRAGELFF
cdr3_nt: TGTGCCAGCAGTTTAACACGGGCCGGGGAGCTGTTTTTT
clone_size: many
j_call: TRBJ2-2
d_call: .
v_call: TRBV12-3/TRBV12-4

cdr3_aa: CASSPETGTYNEQFF
cdr3_nt: TGCGCCAGCAGCCCTGAGACAGGTACCTACAATGAGCAGTTCTTC
clone_size: few
j_call: TRBJ2-1
d_call: .
v_call: TRBV5-1

cdr3_aa: CASSPSASGGAPDTQYF
cdr3_nt: TGTGCCAGCAGCCCATCGGCTAGCGGGGGGGCACCAGATACGCAGTATTTT
clone_size: many
j_call: TRBJ2-3
d_call: TRBD2
v_call: TRBV11-1